One and the same sample provided the 25 T cell receptor beta chains below, sequenced in a study of tumor-infiltrating lymphocytes in oesophageal squamous cell carcinoma. MiXCR, run by TCRdb on the PCR reads, gives a single entry per CDR3 protein. The repertoire holds just under 20,000 distinct CDR3 sequences, with more than 35% as singletons. Sequenced sample: esophageal tumor tissue. These receptors were collected from a male donor with esophageal squamous cell carcinoma.

This clonotype was recorded many times. A much larger clone lies a single base off, so this may be a read error. V and J are TRBV7-7 and TRBJ2-7; TRBD1 aligns across 8 bases. The CDR3 length is 18 residues. Looked up from germline, CDR1 is SSHAT and CDR2 is FNYEAQ (reference sequence). CDR3 sequence (DNA): TGTGCTAGCAGCTTAGCCATACAGGGGGTGGGTTCCTACAATGAGCAGTACTTC. It translates to CASSLAIQGVGSYNEQYF.

This rearrangement joins TRBV7-6 to TRBJ2-7; a weak D match, TRBD1 (7 bases). Gene TRBJ2-1 matches the end of the DNA better, so the J call may be wrong. Looked up from germline, CDR1 is SGHVS and CDR2 is FNYEAQ. The CDR3 totals 15 residues. This chain's CDR3 is CASSLGGQRSNEQFF. DNA of the CDR3: TGTGCCAGCAGCTTGGGGGGACAGCGCAGCAATGAGCAGTTCTTC.

The CDR3 loop reads CASSLGFSGGDNEQFF. The DNA of the CDR3 is TGTGCCAGCAGCCTAGGTTTTAGCGGGGGGGACAATGAGCAGTTCTTC. The chain has TRBV7-2 and TRBJ2-1; TRBD2 agrees at 11 bases. With 5 bases clipped from V and 5 bases from J, the junction kept 8 bases outside the gene matches. The V gene's germline CDR1 is SGHTA and CDR2 FQGNSA. CDR3 length equals 16 residues.

This clonotype was counted ten times or more. A much bigger clone sits one base away, suggesting this may be a read error. V usage is TRBV12-3 or TRBV12-4 and J usage is TRBJ2-4; TRBD2 is a possible D gene (5 bases). The CDR3 has 14 amino acids. Trimming shortened V by 0 bases and J by 13 bases, and 16 bases separated the two germline ends. CDR3 residues: CASSLAGVGNEQYF. CDR3 nucleotide sequence: TGTGCCAGCAGTTTAGCGGGAGTAGGAAATGAGCAGTACTTC.

This clonotype came up once. CDR3 protein: CASSLIPADPPSGANVLTF. The CDR3 bases are TGTGCCAGCAGCTTAATTCCCGCGGATCCTCCCTCTGGGGCCAACGTCCTGACTTTC. The rearrangement joins TRBV7-3 to TRBJ2-6; D is uncertain. Germline values: CDR1 SGHTA, CDR2 FQGTGA. The CDR3 consists of 19 residues. V gave up 1 base and J gave up 0 bases, with 16 bases separating them.

This clonotype was seen repeatedly, ten times or more. The rearrangement uses TRBV7-9 and TRBJ2-5; 7 nucleotides match TRBD1. From germline, CDR1 is SEHNR and CDR2 FQNEAQ (reference sequence). The CDR3 length is 17 residues. With V trimmed by 3 bases and J by 5 bases, 15 bases remained unmatched. CDR3 nucleotide sequence: TGTGCCAGCAGCTTCTCTACCGGGACAGAGGGGCGGGAGACCCAGTACTTC. Translation: CASSFSTGTEGRETQYF.

This clonotype came up many times. The V call is TRBV28, the J call TRBJ2-7; D is possibly TRBD2 (6 bases). The CDR3 is made up of 12 amino acids. Germline V gives CDR1 MDHEN, CDR2 SYDVKM. Trimming cost V 4 bases and J 3 bases, with 7 bases left between them. CDR3 protein: CASSWGGYEQYF. In DNA form, the CDR3 reads TGTGCCAGCAGTTGGGGAGGCTACGAGCAGTACTTC.

This clonotype was observed a single time. This chain links TRBV7-6 with TRBJ2-5; no clear D gene. The J call is in doubt because the DNA end fits TRBJ2-7 better. The CDR3 contains 13 residues. CDR1 is SGHVS, CDR2 FNYEAQ, per germline. The CDR3 DNA sequence: TGTGCCAGCAGCTTTTATGACGGGTACGAGCAGTACTTC. This codes for CASSFYDGYEQYF.

The genes are TRBV19 and TRBJ2-5; D unresolved. The end of the DNA is better explained by TRBJ2-1, so the J call may be wrong. CDR1 and CDR2 from the germline V gene are LNHDA and SQIVND (reference sequence). This CDR3 has 17 residues. The CDR3 protein is CASSIRALTPKENEQFF. As DNA, the CDR3 is TGTGCCAGTAGTATTCGGGCCCTCACCCCGAAGGAGAATGAGCAGTTCTTC.

In this sample, this clonotype turned up many times. The chain has TRBV7-6 and TRBJ1-1, with D hard to call. CDR3 length: 13 amino acids. V lost 1 base and J lost 1, with 4 bases in between. Germline V gene lookup returns CDR1 SGHVS and CDR2 FNYEAQ. CDR3 protein: CASSLGQNTEAFF. Here the CDR3 DNA reads TGTGCCAGCAGCTTAGGACAGAACACTGAAGCTTTCTTT.

The J gene is TRBJ2-4, the V gene TRBV7-2; the D gene is possibly TRBD2 (6 bases). The DNA end is a closer match to TRBJ2-1, so the J assignment may be wrong. Per germline, CDR1 SGHTA and CDR2 FQGNSA. The CDR3 runs to 13 residues. DNA of the CDR3: TGTGCCAGCAGCTCGGGGGTTTCCCATGAGCAGTTCTTC. This translates into CASSSGVSHEQFF.

This chain connects TRBV27 to TRBJ2-1, with D perhaps TRBD1 (6 bases). Germline CDR1 is MNHEY and CDR2 is SMNVEV (reference sequence). V shed 4 bases and J shed 6 bases, with 16 bases lying between them. The CDR3 contains 15 residues. The CDR3 bases are TGTGCCAGCAGTTACGACAGGCCTAGTTCCAATGAGCAGTTCTTC. Amino acids: CASSYDRPSSNEQFF.

This clonotype came up a few times. The V and J genes are TRBV7-6 and TRBJ2-5; D remains unclear. V lost 6 bases and J lost 2, with 10 bases in between. The CDR3 spans 13 residues. Germline V CDR1 and CDR2: SGHVS, FNYEAQ. CDR3: CASSSVRQETQYF. Here the CDR3 DNA reads TGTGCCAGCAGTTCAGTGCGGCAAGAGACCCAGTACTTC.

This clonotype rates as medium-sized (0.01 to 0.1%). The V gene is TRBV7-9, the J gene TRBJ2-3; D uncertain. CDR3 length: 13 amino acids. The V end was cut by 9 bases, the J end by 0 bases, with 10 bases between. Germline values: CDR1 SEHNR, CDR2 FQNEAQ (reference sequence). The CDR3 reads CASDPASTDTQYF. For the CDR3, the DNA is TGTGCCAGTGACCCAGCTAGCACAGATACGCAGTATTTT.

This clonotype was recorded at least ten times. The rearrangement links TRBV19 to TRBJ1-1, with no clear D. The CDR3 has 15 amino acids. Trimming took 1 base from V and 0 from J, leaving 9 bases between them. Germline values: CDR1 LNHDA, CDR2 SQIVND (reference sequence). CDR3 bases: TGTGCCAGTAGTATAGTTTGGGCGGTGAACACTGAAGCTTTCTTT. Protein sequence: CASSIVWAVNTEAFF.

The chain joins TRBV7-6 to TRBJ2-5, with TRBD2 identical over 7 bases. TRBJ2-1 explains the end of the DNA better; the J call may be wrong. The CDR3 is made up of 14 amino acids. CDR1 is SGHVS and CDR2 is FNYEAQ in the germline V gene. The DNA for the CDR3 is TGTGCCAGCAGCTCGCGACTAGCCGGCAATGAGCAGTTCTTC. Translation: CASSSRLAGNEQFF.

The rearrangement links TRBV7-2 to TRBJ2-3, with D hard to call. The assigned J gene may be wrong: the sequence end matches TRBJ2-1 better. This CDR3 has 13 residues. The germline V gene has CDR1 SGHTA and CDR2 FQGNSA. The CDR3 DNA sequence: TGTGCCAGCAGCTTAGGGGCCAACAATGAGCAGTTCTTC. It yields the protein CASSLGANNEQFF.

This clonotype was detected only once. V gene TRBV6-2 or TRBV6-3 combines with J gene TRBJ2-3; no clear D. V shed 1 base and J shed 2 bases, with 10 bases lying between them. The CDR3 runs 15 residues. The V gene's germline CDR1 is MNHEY and CDR2 SVGEGT. The CDR3 region has the DNA TGTGCCAGCAGTTACTGGGGAACTTTCACAGATACGCAGTATTTT. Its translation is CASSYWGTFTDTQYF.

This clonotype was counted many times. The gene calls are TRBV12-3 or TRBV12-4 and TRBJ2-1, with D possibly matching TRBD2 (6 bases). The V and J ends lost 8 bases and 1 base respectively, with 15 bases between them. The CDR3 runs to 15 residues. The CDR3 region is CASGALAGSYNEQFF. The CDR3 DNA reads TGTGCCAGCGGTGCGTTGGCGGGATCCTACAATGAGCAGTTCTTC.

J is TRBJ2-3 and V is TRBV24-1; D remains ambiguous. CDR3 length: 13 residues. Germline CDR1 reads KGHDR; CDR2 reads SFDVKD. The germline V and J ends were trimmed by 2 bases and 2 bases, with 4 bases remaining between them. The chain's CDR3 is CATSDSITDTQYF. The CDR3 bases are TGTGCCACCAGTGATTCCATCACAGATACGCAGTATTTT.

The chain recombines TRBV7-6 with TRBJ2-3, with 11 bases fitting TRBD2. After removal of 2 bases from V and 8 bases from J, the junction contained 21 bases not matched to a gene. CDR1 is SGHVS and CDR2 is FNYEAQ in the germline V gene. The CDR3 covers 20 residues. CDR3 protein: CASSLYILAGVSPGSVTQYF. The DNA of the CDR3 is TGTGCCAGCAGCTTATACATACTAGCGGGAGTCTCCCCCGGTAGTGTTACGCAGTATTTT.

This clonotype was seen a few times. A much more abundant neighbour one base away suggests this may be a read error. This chain links TRBV11-3 with TRBJ2-3; 10 nucleotides agree with TRBD2. The end of the DNA aligns better with TRBJ2-7, so the J call may be wrong. Germline V gene data show CDR1 as SGHNT and CDR2 as YENEEA. There are 17 residues in the CDR3. In DNA form, the CDR3 reads TGTGCCAGCAGCTCCAGCGGGAGGGGGGCAGGGGGTGATGAGCAGTACTTC. Its translation is CASSSSGRGAGGDEQYF.

There are many counts of this clonotype. The genes are TRBV12-5 and TRBJ2-5; TRBD1 is a possible D gene (6 bases). The V and J ends lost 2 bases and 2 bases respectively, with 9 bases between them. This CDR3 contains 14 residues. Germline loops: CDR1 LGHNT, CDR2 FRNRAP. The CDR3 coding sequence is TGTGCTAGTGGTTTGTCAGGGACACAAGAGACCCAGTACTTC. Protein product: CASGLSGTQETQYF. Using reference TRBV12-5 and TRBJ2-5 for the parts outside the CDR3, the full variable domain is DARVTQTPRHKVTEMGQEVTMRCQPILGHNTVFWYRQTMMQGLELLAYFRNRAPLDDSGMPKDRFSAEMPDATLATLKIQPSEPRDSAVYFCASGLSGTQETQYFGPGTRLLVL.

This clonotype was observed at least ten times. The CDR3 DNA follows: TGCGCCAGCAGCTTGGGGGGGACAGGGTTCCAAGAGACCCAGTACTTC. Protein sequence: CASSLGGTGFQETQYF. V and J are TRBV5-1 and TRBJ2-5; 9 bases fit TRBD1. CDR1 and CDR2 from the germline V gene are SGHRS and YFSETQ. The CDR3 has 16 residues. J was trimmed by 1 base and V by 0 bases; bases with no gene match: 4.

This clonotype was counted at least ten times. The rearrangement joins TRBV28 to TRBJ2-1, with D perhaps TRBD1 or TRBD2 (6 bases each). Germline values: CDR1 MDHEN, CDR2 SYDVKM. The CDR3 spans 16 residues. Deletions cut 2 bases from V and 3 bases from J, with 14 bases between. CDR3 residues: CASSLPGGTLYNEQFF. The CDR3 DNA is TGTGCCAGCAGTTTACCAGGCGGGACACTCTACAATGAGCAGTTCTTC. The full variable domain, with the rest looked up from reference TRBV28 and TRBJ2-1, is DVKVTQSSRYLVKRTGEKVFLECVQDMDHENMFWYRQDPGLGLRLIYFSYDVKMKEKGDIPEGYSVSREKKERFSLILESASTNQTSMYLCASSLPGGTLYNEQFFGPGTRLTVL.